The present T cell receptor (beta chain) was sequenced within a study of blood T cell repertoires in COVID-19. About the study: Acute and convalescent COVID-19 samples came from the United States, Italy and Spain. Sample material is recorded as cDNA or gDNA derived from T cells, B-cell-depleted T cells, or PBMCs.

Germline V gene lookup returns CDR1 SGHTA and CDR2 FQGNSA. The ends lost 5 bases at V and 4 bases at J; junction bases unmatched: 10. This CDR3 is 16 amino acids long. Per the study methods: Nucleated cell number was recorded as an estimate derived from reference gene primer amplification. Repertoires were generated with immunoSEQ multiplex PCR, while TCRdb's copy carries only in-frame clones and drops some. That table supplies the V and J calls and clone size; D and trimming were determined from the DNA. The top ten hold under 5% of the sample, which has hundreds of thousands of clones, around 87% seen once.

The sequence derives from a woman aged 50 to 60 with active or convalescent COVID-19. The sequencing sample was made of peripheral blood. This chain uses TRBV7-2 with TRBJ1-2; 10 nucleotides agree with TRBD1. CDR3 region: CASSPGQGFKGYGYTF. The CDR3 DNA sequence: TGTGCCAGCAGCCCGGGACAGGGGTTCAAGGGCTATGGCTACACCTTC. The variable domain in full, completed from reference TRBV7-2 and TRBJ1-2, reads GAGVSQSPSNKVTEKGKDVELRCDPISGHTALYWYRQSLGQGLEFLIYFQGNSAPDKSGLPSDRFSAERTGGSVSTLTIQRTQQEDSAVYLCASSPGQGFKGYGYTFGSGTRLTVV.